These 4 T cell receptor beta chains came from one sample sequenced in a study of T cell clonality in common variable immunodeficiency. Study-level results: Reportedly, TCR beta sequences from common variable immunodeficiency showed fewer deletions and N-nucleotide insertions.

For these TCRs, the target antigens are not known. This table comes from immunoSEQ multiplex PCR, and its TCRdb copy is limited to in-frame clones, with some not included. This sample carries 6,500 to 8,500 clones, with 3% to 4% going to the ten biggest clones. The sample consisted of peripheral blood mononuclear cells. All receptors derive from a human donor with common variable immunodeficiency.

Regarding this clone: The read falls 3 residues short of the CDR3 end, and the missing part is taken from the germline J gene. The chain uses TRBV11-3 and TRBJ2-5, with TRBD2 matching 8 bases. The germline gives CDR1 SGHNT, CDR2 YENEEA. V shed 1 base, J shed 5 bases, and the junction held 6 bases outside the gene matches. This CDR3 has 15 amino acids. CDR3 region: CASSLGARTSETQYF. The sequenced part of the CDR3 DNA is TGTGCCAGCAGCTTAGGGGCGCGGACTAGCGAGACC.

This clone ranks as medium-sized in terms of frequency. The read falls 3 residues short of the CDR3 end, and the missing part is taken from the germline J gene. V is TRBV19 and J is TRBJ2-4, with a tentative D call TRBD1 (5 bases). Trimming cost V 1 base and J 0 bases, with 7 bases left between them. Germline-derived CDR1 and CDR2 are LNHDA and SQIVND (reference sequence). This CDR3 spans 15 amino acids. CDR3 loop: CASSIVGLAKNIQYF. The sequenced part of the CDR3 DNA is TGTGCCAGTAGTATAGTGGGGCTAGCCAAAAACATT.

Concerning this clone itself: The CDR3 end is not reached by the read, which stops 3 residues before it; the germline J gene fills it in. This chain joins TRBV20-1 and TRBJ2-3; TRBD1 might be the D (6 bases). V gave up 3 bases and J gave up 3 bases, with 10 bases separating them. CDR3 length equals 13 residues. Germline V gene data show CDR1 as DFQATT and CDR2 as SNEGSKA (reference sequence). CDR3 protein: CSARGAGTDTQYF. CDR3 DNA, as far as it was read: TGCAGTGCTAGGGGGGCCGGGACAGATACG.

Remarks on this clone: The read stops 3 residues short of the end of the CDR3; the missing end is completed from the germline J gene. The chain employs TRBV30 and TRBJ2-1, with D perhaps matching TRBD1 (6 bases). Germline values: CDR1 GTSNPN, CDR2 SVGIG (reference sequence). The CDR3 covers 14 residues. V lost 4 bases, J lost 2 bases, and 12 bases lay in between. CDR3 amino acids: CAWNIQGPYNEQFF. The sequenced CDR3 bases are TGTGCCTGGAACATACAGGGTCCCTACAATGAG.